This TCR beta chain was recovered during a study of naive and memory T cell subsets. Whole-study findings and limits: Far more TCRs reportedly came from tuberculin skin test site biopsies. The RNA method is potentially sensitive to activation and differentiation changes.

Treatment given: skin biopsy from PPD injection site in Mantoux-positive individual. A UMI-containing oligonucleotide was joined by 3' ligation to the TCR cDNA template. Biopsied sites were PPD injections in people with a positive Mantoux test. Unsorted total RNA, about 1 to 1000 ng, was DNase treated before reverse transcription. This clonotype was seen many times. Its cognate antigen is unknown. Germline CDR1 reads SGHTA; CDR2 reads FQGNSA. This CDR3 spans 16 amino acids. V was trimmed by 4 bases and J by 2 bases, leaving 15 bases between them. Ligated cDNA underwent four rounds of PCR with nested alpha and beta constant region primers and SP2. One entry per CDR3 protein, called by TCRdb with MiXCR from the UMI-ligation and nested PCR reads. The sample yields 11,000 to 15,000 distinct CDR3 sequences, under 6.5% seen once.

This sample comprised skin, obtained from a tuberculin skin test site. This receptor was taken from an adult in good health. The chain recombines TRBV7-2 with TRBJ1-3, with unresolved D. The CDR3 loop reads CASSSQRQGAGNTIYF. CDR3 DNA sequence: TGTGCCAGCAGCTCCCAAAGACAAGGCGCTGGAAACACCATATATTTT.